Listed below are T cell receptor beta chains from one sample, sequenced in a study of T cells in Graves' hyperthyroidism and ophthalmopathy. One entry per CDR3 protein results from TCRdb running MiXCR on the multiplex PCR reads. Of over 250,000 distinct CDR3 sequences detected, less than 30% appear once; the ten largest clones hold around 30%. The source material was blood. These receptors were collected from a man in his forties or fifties with Graves' hyperthyroidism that later progressed to Graves' ophthalmopathy. Each CDR3 is given with its conserved first and last residue. The D gene is left open where the match is weak. The listing skips clone size in some rows; elsewhere it reads once, few, many or a size class.

CDR3: CASSTNRDRHSGQYF; DNA: TGTGCCAGCAGTACGAACCGGGACAGGCACTCTGGGCAGTACTTC; D: TRBD1; length: 15; V: TRBV27; size: NA; J: TRBJ2-7
CDR3: CASSFGVSSGRWGYGYTF; DNA: TGCGCCAGCAGCTTTGGGGTTTCCTCAGGGCGCTGGGGGTATGGCTACACCTTC; D: NA; length: 18; V: TRBV5-1; size: many; J: TRBJ1-2
CDR3: CSDSGTEAFF; DNA: TGCAGCGATTCAGGGACTGAAGCTTTCTTT; D: NA; length: 10; V: TRBV29-1; size: many; J: TRBJ1-1
CDR3: CASSPGTSGTGELFF; DNA: TGTGCCAGCAGTCCTGGGACTAGTGGGACCGGGGAGCTGTTTTTT; D: TRBD2; length: 15; V: TRBV6-2/TRBV6-3; size: NA; J: TRBJ2-2
CDR3: CASSYSLSELPQHF; DNA: TGTGCCAGCAGTTACTCGCTATCGGAACTGCCCCAGCATTTT; D: NA; length: 14; V: TRBV6-2/TRBV6-3; size: many; J: TRBJ1-5
CDR3: CATSREDEQYF; DNA: TGTGCCACCAGCAGAGAAGACGAGCAGTACTTC; D: NA; length: 11; V: TRBV15; size: many; J: TRBJ2-7
CDR3: CASSPNPTGVGYGYTF; DNA: TGTGCCAGCAGTCCCAACCCAACAGGGGTGGGCTATGGCTACACCTTC; D: TRBD1; length: 16; V: TRBV27; size: many; J: TRBJ1-2
CDR3: CASSVDPPSVNGYTF; DNA: TGTGCCAGCAGCGTAGATCCCCCAAGCGTTAATGGCTACACCTTC; D: NA; length: 15; V: TRBV9; size: NA; J: TRBJ1-2
CDR3: CSASRQGTEAFF; DNA: TGCAGTGCTAGTCGGCAGGGCACTGAAGCTTTCTTT; D: NA; length: 12; V: TRBV20-1; size: many; J: TRBJ1-1
CDR3: CASSPRRGGLAEAFF; DNA: TGTGCCAGCTCACCTCGCAGGGGGGGTTTGGCTGAAGCTTTCTTT; D: TRBD1; length: 15; V: TRBV18; size: NA; J: TRBJ1-1
CDR3: CASPTRDNENIQYF; DNA: TGTGCCAGCCCAACGAGGGATAACGAAAACATTCAGTACTTC; D: NA; length: 14; V: TRBV13; size: few; J: TRBJ2-4
CDR3: CSASRGNTEAFF; DNA: TGCAGTGCTAGTCGAGGGAACACTGAAGCTTTCTTT; D: NA; length: 12; V: TRBV20-1; size: many; J: TRBJ1-1
CDR3: CSVGTGQGHEQYF; DNA: TGCAGCGTTGGAACGGGACAGGGCCACGAGCAGTACTTC; D: TRBD1; length: 13; V: TRBV29-1; size: many; J: TRBJ2-7
CDR3: CASSDGPIQYF; DNA: TGTGCCAGCAGTGACGGGCCAATTCAGTACTTC; D: NA; length: 11; V: TRBV2; size: many; J: TRBJ2-4
CDR3: CASSGQLAGGELFF; DNA: TGTGCCAGCAGCGGTCAGCTAGCGGGCGGGGAGCTGTTTTTT; D: TRBD2; length: 14; V: TRBV9; size: many; J: TRBJ2-2
CDR3: CASIGAAESSYEQYF; DNA: TGTGCCAGCATTGGGGCGGCAGAGAGCTCCTACGAGCAGTACTTC; D: NA; length: 15; V: TRBV6-2/TRBV6-3; size: NA; J: TRBJ2-7
CDR3: CASSILPPGELFF; DNA: TGTGCCAGTAGTATCCTCCCCCCCGGGGAGCTGTTTTTT; D: NA; length: 13; V: TRBV19; size: many; J: TRBJ2-2
CDR3: CASTLGTRSYEQYF; DNA: TGTGCCAGCACTCTAGGGACTAGGAGCTACGAGCAGTACTTC; D: TRBD2; length: 14; V: TRBV12-3/TRBV12-4; size: many; J: TRBJ2-7
CDR3: CASSMAGRSGANVLTF; DNA: TGTGCCAGTAGTATGGCGGGGCGATCTGGGGCCAACGTCCTGACTTTC; D: NA; length: 16; V: TRBV19; size: many; J: TRBJ2-6
CDR3: CASSLEYTYEQYF; DNA: TGTGCCAGCAGTTTAGAGTATACCTACGAGCAGTACTTC; D: NA; length: 13; V: TRBV28; size: NA; J: TRBJ2-7
CDR3: CAISESDKPYEQYF; DNA: TGTGCCATCAGTGAGTCTGACAAACCCTACGAGCAGTACTTC; D: NA; length: 14; V: TRBV10-3; size: many; J: TRBJ2-7
CDR3: CASSLGQGNNQPQHF; DNA: TGTGCCAGCAGCTTGGGACAGGGGAACAATCAGCCCCAGCATTTT; D: TRBD1; length: 15; V: TRBV7-2; size: few; J: TRBJ1-5
CDR3: CSVPGVAETQYF; DNA: TGCAGCGTACCCGGGGTAGCAGAGACCCAGTACTTC; D: NA; length: 12; V: TRBV29-1; size: many; J: TRBJ2-5
CDR3: CSANPGNSGQYF; DNA: TGCAGTGCTAACCCCGGGAATAGTGGGCAGTACTTC; D: NA; length: 12; V: TRBV20-1; size: many; J: TRBJ2-7
CDR3: CSVLAGETQYF; DNA: TGCAGCGTTTTGGCAGGGGAGACCCAGTACTTC; D: NA; length: 11; V: TRBV29-1; size: many; J: TRBJ2-5
CDR3: CSARGAGDDEQYF; DNA: TGCAGTGCTAGAGGGGCGGGAGACGACGAGCAGTACTTC; D: TRBD2; length: 13; V: TRBV20-1; size: many; J: TRBJ2-7
CDR3: CASSVKNTEAFF; DNA: TGTGCCAGCAGTGTCAAGAACACTGAAGCTTTCTTT; D: NA; length: 12; V: TRBV2; size: many; J: TRBJ1-1
CDR3: CASSLAGSNTGELFF; DNA: TGCGCCAGCAGCTTGGCAGGGTCCAACACCGGGGAGCTGTTTTTT; D: NA; length: 15; V: TRBV5-1; size: many; J: TRBJ2-2
CDR3: CASSLSRREMNTEAFF; DNA: TGTGCCAGCAGCTTATCCCGTAGGGAAATGAACACTGAAGCTTTCTTT; D: NA; length: 16; V: TRBV11-2; size: many; J: TRBJ1-1
CDR3: CASSEVRETQYF; DNA: TGTGCCAGCAGTGAGGTTCGGGAGACCCAGTACTTC; D: NA; length: 12; V: TRBV6-2/TRBV6-3; size: many; J: TRBJ2-5
CDR3: CASSPDRYYEQYF; DNA: TGTGCCAGCAGCCCGGACAGGTACTACGAGCAGTACTTC; D: TRBD1; length: 13; V: TRBV6-5; size: many; J: TRBJ2-7
CDR3: CASSYRDRGPGQYF; DNA: TGTGCCAGCAGTTACCGGGACAGGGGGCCTGGGCAGTACTTC; D: TRBD1; length: 14; V: TRBV28; size: many; J: TRBJ2-7
CDR3: CASSSPLAGGDETQYF; DNA: TGTGCCAGCAGTTCCCCTCTAGCGGGAGGGGACGAGACCCAGTACTTC; D: TRBD2; length: 16; V: TRBV27; size: NA; J: TRBJ2-5
CDR3: CASSEIANTEAFF; DNA: TGTGCCAGCAGTGAAATAGCAAACACTGAAGCTTTCTTT; D: NA; length: 13; V: TRBV6-1; size: NA; J: TRBJ1-1
CDR3: CAWSPRTGRTGELFF; DNA: TGTGCCTGGAGTCCACGGACAGGGCGAACCGGGGAGCTGTTTTTT; D: TRBD1; length: 15; V: TRBV30; size: many; J: TRBJ2-2
CDR3: CASSPGGVGTQYF; DNA: TGTGCCAGCAGCCCCGGCGGGGTCGGGACCCAGTACTTC; D: NA; length: 13; V: TRBV7-9; size: NA; J: TRBJ2-5
CDR3: CASSEWETGEGDEQYF; DNA: TGCGCCAGCAGTGAGTGGGAGACAGGGGAGGGTGACGAGCAGTACTTC; D: NA; length: 16; V: TRBV10-2; size: once; J: TRBJ2-7
CDR3: CASSHGGTLFYEQYF; DNA: TGTGCCAGCAGCCATGGGGGAACCCTATTCTACGAGCAGTACTTC; D: NA; length: 15; V: TRBV3-1; size: NA; J: TRBJ2-7
CDR3: CASSQGFQETQYF; DNA: TGCGCCAGCAGCCAGGGGTTCCAAGAGACCCAGTACTTC; D: NA; length: 13; V: TRBV4-1; size: many; J: TRBJ2-5
CDR3: CASSSLAGEYEQYF; DNA: TGTGCCAGCTCATCGCTAGCGGGAGAATACGAGCAGTACTTC; D: TRBD2; length: 14; V: TRBV18; size: many; J: TRBJ2-7
CDR3: CASSLVVWVGHQPQHF; DNA: TGTGCCAGCAGCCTCGTCGTCTGGGTAGGACATCAGCCCCAGCATTTT; D: NA; length: 16; V: TRBV28; size: NA; J: TRBJ1-5
CDR3: CATSSGAKNIQYF; DNA: TGTGCCACCAGTTCAGGAGCCAAAAACATTCAGTACTTC; D: NA; length: 13; V: TRBV24-1; size: many; J: TRBJ2-4
CDR3: CASSSPAPEAFF; DNA: TGTGCCAGCAGTTCACCGGCGCCAGAAGCTTTCTTT; D: NA; length: 12; V: TRBV2; size: many; J: TRBJ1-1
CDR3: CASSLTSGSGANVLTF; DNA: TGTGCCAGCAGCTTAACTTCGGGTTCTGGGGCCAACGTCCTGACTTTC; D: NA; length: 16; V: TRBV7-3; size: many; J: TRBJ2-6
CDR3: CASSKGTGSMNTEAFF; DNA: TGTGCCAGTAGTAAAGGGACAGGGTCTATGAACACTGAAGCTTTCTTT; D: TRBD1; length: 16; V: TRBV19; size: many; J: TRBJ1-1
CDR3: CSARSRTSGRLVGPEQYF; DNA: TGCAGTGCTAGATCCCGGACTAGCGGGAGGCTCGTGGGTCCCGAGCAGTACTTC; D: TRBD2; length: 18; V: TRBV20-1; size: NA; J: TRBJ2-7
CDR3: CASRSPRFVGNTEAFF; DNA: TGTGCCAGCAGGAGTCCCCGCTTCGTAGGAAACACTGAAGCTTTCTTT; D: NA; length: 16; V: TRBV6-1; size: many; J: TRBJ1-1
CDR3: CASGTGISGYTF; DNA: TGTGCCAGCGGGACAGGGATTTCTGGCTACACCTTC; D: TRBD1; length: 12; V: TRBV2; size: many; J: TRBJ1-2
CDR3: CASSLFMREATYEQYF; DNA: TGTGCCAGCAGCTTATTTATGCGGGAGGCCACCTACGAGCAGTACTTC; D: TRBD2; length: 16; V: TRBV11-2; size: NA; J: TRBJ2-7
CDR3: CASSFLLGSGELFF; DNA: TGTGCCAGCAGTTTCCTCCTCGGGTCCGGGGAGCTGTTTTTT; D: NA; length: 14; V: TRBV28; size: many; J: TRBJ2-2
CDR3: CASSNGQPQHF; DNA: TGTGCCAGTAGTAACGGGCAGCCCCAGCATTTT; D: NA; length: 11; V: TRBV19; size: many; J: TRBJ1-5
CDR3: CASSLGTTAKSIQYF; DNA: TGCGCCAGCAGCTTGGGGACCACGGCCAAAAGCATTCAGTACTTC; D: NA; length: 15; V: TRBV5-1; size: many; J: TRBJ2-4
CDR3: CASSLNKPNTEAFF; DNA: TGTGCCAGCAGTTTGAACAAGCCGAACACTGAAGCTTTCTTT; D: NA; length: 14; V: TRBV6-2/TRBV6-3; size: NA; J: TRBJ1-1
CDR3: CASSLQTGAVEQYF; DNA: TGTGCCAGCAGTTTACAGACAGGGGCGGTCGAGCAGTACTTC; D: TRBD1; length: 14; V: TRBV12-3/TRBV12-4; size: NA; J: TRBJ2-7
CDR3: CASSPRQGEQPQHF; DNA: TGCGCCAGCAGCCCGAGACAGGGAGAGCAGCCCCAGCATTTT; D: TRBD1; length: 14; V: TRBV4-1; size: many; J: TRBJ1-5
CDR3: CSATDRGSGNQPQHF; DNA: TGCAGTGCTACGGACAGGGGAAGTGGCAATCAGCCCCAGCATTTT; D: TRBD1; length: 15; V: TRBV20-1; size: few; J: TRBJ1-5
CDR3: CASSARDRGVYEQYF; DNA: TGTGCCAGTAGTGCCCGGGACAGGGGGGTCTACGAGCAGTACTTC; D: TRBD1; length: 15; V: TRBV19; size: many; J: TRBJ2-7
CDR3: CASSEQGRWETQYF; DNA: TGTGCCAGCAGTGAACAGGGGAGGTGGGAGACCCAGTACTTC; D: NA; length: 14; V: TRBV6-1; size: many; J: TRBJ2-5
CDR3: CATSSDTDEQYF; DNA: TGTGCCACCAGCAGTGACACAGACGAGCAGTACTTC; D: NA; length: 12; V: TRBV15; size: NA; J: TRBJ2-7
CDR3: CASSLAQGTHYEQYF; DNA: TGTGCCAGCAGTTTAGCGCAGGGGACTCACTACGAGCAGTACTTC; D: NA; length: 15; V: TRBV12-3/TRBV12-4; size: NA; J: TRBJ2-7